The 29 T cell receptor beta chains presented below share a single source sample, sequenced in a study of beta chain features in type 1 diabetes. Expressed TCRB transcripts were sequenced, since all the RNA that had been isolated was reverse transcribed. Repertoires were generated with immunoSEQ multiplex PCR, while TCRdb's copy carries only in-frame clones and drops some. The sample yields hundreds of thousands of clones, 15% to 18% seen once. Sequenced sample: naive CD4+ T cells from blood. These receptors came from a young man in good health.

Comment on this clone: Other DNA sequences of this sample code for an identical CDR3. The chain combines TRBV9 with TRBJ2-5; possibly TRBD1 or TRBD2 for D (6 bases each). V lost 0 bases and J lost 5, with 11 bases in between. Germline CDR1 SGDLS, CDR2 YYNGEE. CDR3 length: 14 amino acids. CDR3 protein: CASSVGVGGETQYF. CDR3 nucleotides: TGTGCCAGCAGCGTAGGCGTGGGGGGCGAGACCCAGTACTTC.

This clone occurred a few times. Here the CDR3 DNA reads TGTGCCAGTAGTATACGGGCGATAACCGGGACTAGCGAAAAGACCCAGTACTTC. Translated: CASSIRAITGTSEKTQYF. The chain employs TRBV19 and TRBJ2-5, with TRBD2 identical over 10 bases. J gave up 6 bases and V 2 bases, and 15 bases lay outside the gene matches. This CDR3 has 18 amino acids. The germline gives CDR1 LNHDA, CDR2 SQIVND (reference sequence).

This clone has just a few counts. The chain recombines TRBV7-6 with TRBJ2-1, with a weak D call TRBD2 (5 bases). The V gene's germline CDR1 is SGHVS and CDR2 FNYEAQ. With 5 bases removed from V and 0 bases from J, the gap between germline ends came to 14 bases. CDR3 length equals 16 residues. CDR3 region: CASSNGLASSYNEQFF. In DNA, the CDR3 is TGTGCCAGCAGCAACGGACTCGCCAGCTCCTACAATGAGCAGTTCTTC.

The table lists this clone with a few counts. J is TRBJ2-2 and V is TRBV4-3, with a possible D match to TRBD2 (6 bases). This CDR3 region has 15 residues. V was trimmed by 0 bases and J by 4 bases, leaving 9 bases between them. Germline CDR1 LGHNA, CDR2 YSLEER. The CDR3 sequence is CASSQEAGRTGELFF. DNA of the CDR3: TGCGCCAGCAGCCAAGAAGCGGGTCGCACCGGGGAGCTGTTTTTT.

This chain links TRBV9 with TRBJ1-1; D may be TRBD1 (6 bases). V was cut by 2 bases and J by 4 bases, with 18 bases left in between. Per germline, CDR1 SGDLS and CDR2 YYNGEE. The CDR3 covers 16 residues. Written as DNA, the CDR3 is TGTGCCAGCAGCGTTGGTCCCTTTGGGGGCACCACTGAAGCTTTCTTT. It yields the protein CASSVGPFGGTTEAFF. Filled out from reference TRBV9 and TRBJ1-1, the complete variable domain reads DSGVTQTPKHLITATGQRVTLRCSPRSGDLSVYWYQQSLDQGLQFLIQYYNGEERAKGNILERFSAQQFPDLHSELNLSSLELGDSALYFCASSVGPFGGTTEAFFGQGTRLTVV.

The table lists this clone with a few counts. This rearrangement joins TRBV4-2 to TRBJ2-1, with 15 positions matching TRBD2. CDR3 size: 15 residues. V lost 3 bases and J lost 10; bases outside the gene matches: 4. The germline gives CDR1 LGHNA, CDR2 YNFKEQ. The CDR3: CASSQGLAGGREQFF. Here the CDR3 DNA reads TGTGCCAGCAGCCAGGGACTAGCGGGGGGCAGGGAGCAGTTCTTC.

The V and J genes are TRBV28 and TRBJ1-2, with 10 bases lining up with TRBD1. With 7 bases clipped from V and 7 bases from J, the junction kept 9 bases outside the gene matches. In germline, CDR1 is MDHEN, CDR2 SYDVKM. The CDR3 covers 14 residues. The CDR3 sequence: CASITGQGVFGYTF. CDR3 bases: TGTGCCAGCATTACAGGACAGGGGGTTTTTGGCTACACCTTC.

This clone was detected once. The chain has TRBV10-3 and TRBJ2-1; 10 bases map to TRBD1. CDR1 and CDR2 (germline): ENHRY, SYGVKD. Trimming cost V 6 bases and J 4 bases; bases outside gene matches: 6. This CDR3 comprises 15 residues. CDR3: CAIRGGQGSYNEQFF. CDR3 nucleotide sequence: TGTGCCATCAGAGGGGGACAGGGGTCTTACAATGAGCAGTTCTTC.

Only a few counts were recorded for this clone. This chain connects TRBV28 to TRBJ2-1; 7 nucleotides align to TRBD2. The CDR3 consists of 11 residues. The V gene end was trimmed by 7 bases and the J gene end by 9 bases; junction bases not matched to a gene: 3. Germline-derived CDR1 and CDR2 are MDHEN and SYDVKM. The CDR3 sequence is CASTSGGEQFF. The CDR3 DNA reads as TGTGCCAGCACCTCGGGGGGTGAGCAGTTCTTC.

This clone was seen more than once but under ten times. V gene TRBV10-3 combines with J gene TRBJ1-1; TRBD1 matches 7 bases. This CDR3 contains 16 residues. The germline gives CDR1 ENHRY, CDR2 SYGVKD. After removal of 5 bases from V and 6 bases from J, the junction contained 15 bases not matched to a gene. DNA of the CDR3: TGTGCCATCAGTCAGGGGGGAGAACCCTTTCCCCCTGAAGCTTTCTTT. Translating gives CAISQGGEPFPPEAFF.

In this sample, this clone turned up a few times. The chain combines TRBV5-1 with TRBJ1-1; D uncertain. CDR1 and CDR2 (germline): SGHRS, YFSETQ. Trimming took off 4 bases at V and 0 bases at J, with 7 bases between the two ends. The CDR3 contains 13 residues. The CDR3 DNA reads as TGCGCCAGCAGCCGGAATTTGAACACTGAAGCTTTCTTT. This codes for CASSRNLNTEAFF.

This clone came up a few times. CDR3 protein: CASSLGQLLDNEQFF. The CDR3 coding sequence is TGTGCCAGCAGCTTGGGACAGCTACTAGACAATGAGCAGTTCTTC. The chain employs TRBV5-4 and TRBJ2-1; TRBD1 or TRBD2 may be the D gene (5 bases each). Germline V gene sequence: CDR1 SGHNT, CDR2 YYREEE (reference sequence). The CDR3 runs 15 residues. The ends were cut back, 0 bases at V and 5 bases at J, with 12 bases in the middle.

The table lists this clone with a few counts. The CDR3 loop reads CASSYSRANTEAFF. The CDR3 nucleotides are TGTGCCAGCAGTTACTCTCGAGCGAACACTGAAGCTTTCTTT. The chain links TRBV6-6 to TRBJ1-1; D gene uncertain. V lost 0 bases and J lost 1, with 6 bases in between. The CDR3 covers 14 residues. Per germline, CDR1 MNHNY and CDR2 SVGAGI (reference sequence).

In this sample, this clone turned up a few times. The V and J genes are TRBV30 and TRBJ1-1; D gene uncertain. This CDR3 is built from 16 residues. V lost 4 bases and J lost 0, with 18 bases in between. Per the germline V gene, CDR1 is GTSNPN and CDR2 is SVGIG (reference sequence). The CDR3 is CAWNSFGVFMNTEAFF. The DNA for the CDR3 is TGTGCCTGGAATTCGTTCGGGGTGTTCATGAACACTGAAGCTTTCTTT. The entire variable domain, with the rest obtained from reference TRBV30 and TRBJ1-1, is as follows: SQTIHQWPATLVQPVGSPLSLECTVEGTSNPNLYWYRQAAGRGLQLLFYSVGIGQISSEVPQNLSASRPQDRQFILSSKKLLLSDSGFYLCAWNSFGVFMNTEAFFGQGTRLTVV.

The chain carries TRBV15 and TRBJ2-7; D is unresolved. CDR1 is LNHNV, CDR2 YYDKDF, per germline (reference sequence). The CDR3 is 13 amino acids. Trimming pared 1 base from V and 2 bases from J, leaving 6 bases between. The CDR3 sequence is CATSRGPTYEQYF. In DNA, the CDR3 is TGTGCCACCAGCAGAGGACCAACCTACGAGCAGTACTTC.

In this sample, this clone turned up a few times. The V call is TRBV2, the J call TRBJ1-1; no clear D. V shed 11 bases and J shed 2 bases, with 15 bases lying between them. The CDR3 length is 13 residues. Germline V gene sequence: CDR1 SNHLY, CDR2 FYNNEI. In DNA form, the CDR3 reads TGTGCCTCAGCCGCCTCTTCTAACACTGAAGCTTTCTTT. Translation: CASAASSNTEAFF.

This clone was observed a few times. The V call is TRBV4-3, the J call TRBJ2-2, with D uncertain. Trimming shortened V by 0 bases and J by 6 bases, and 11 bases separated the two germline ends. Germline V gene sequence: CDR1 LGHNA, CDR2 YSLEER. CDR3 length: 15 residues. The CDR3 spells CASSQEWGSAGELFF. CDR3 nucleotides: TGCGCCAGCAGCCAAGAATGGGGTTCGGCCGGGGAGCTGTTTTTT.

The rearrangement joins TRBV19 to TRBJ2-1; 7 bases line up with TRBD2. There are 18 residues in the CDR3. CDR1 and CDR2 from the germline V gene are LNHDA and SQIVND (reference sequence). The V segment lost 0 bases and the J segment 0 bases; nucleotides outside the gene matches: 8. Here the CDR3 reads CASSIEGGAGSSYNEQFF. The DNA for the CDR3 is TGTGCCAGTAGTATAGAGGGCGGAGCGGGGAGCTCCTACAATGAGCAGTTCTTC.

The genes are TRBV4-2 and TRBJ2-1, with D uncertain. The CDR3 loop spans 15 amino acids. Germline V gene sequence: CDR1 LGHNA, CDR2 YNFKEQ. V was pared by 4 bases and J by 2 bases, with 12 bases between. CDR3 nucleotide sequence: TGTGCCAGCAGCCTAGACATCCGACCCTACAATGAGCAGTTCTTC. As protein: CASSLDIRPYNEQFF.

Comments on this clone: This specimen includes other DNA sequences encoding the same CDR3. CDR3 sequence: CSARDNEQFF. CDR3 DNA sequence: TGCAGTGCCCGCGACAATGAGCAGTTCTTC. The rearrangement links TRBV20-1 to TRBJ2-1; the D is unclear. Germline V CDR1 and CDR2: DFQATT, SNEGSKA (reference sequence). V lost 6 bases and J 5 bases, leaving 5 bases between the germline ends. This CDR3 comprises 10 residues.

The chain couples TRBV7-3 to TRBJ2-2, with a tentative D call TRBD1 (5 bases). CDR3 size: 15 residues. The V gene's germline CDR1 is SGHTA and CDR2 FQGTGA. Trimming took 4 bases from V and 1 from J, leaving 10 bases between them. The CDR3 DNA reads as TGTGCCAGCAGCTCCAGGGCGGAGAACACCGGGGAGCTGTTTTTT. This encodes CASSSRAENTGELFF.

This clone turned up a few times. This chain links TRBV10-3 with TRBJ1-5, with 11 bases aligning to TRBD1. The CDR3 covers 15 residues. Germline values: CDR1 ENHRY, CDR2 SYGVKD. The ends lost 0 bases at V and 7 bases at J; junction bases unmatched: 2. CDR3 amino acids: CAISESGTGGQPQHF. CDR3 in DNA: TGTGCCATCAGTGAGTCGGGGACAGGGGGACAGCCCCAGCATTTT.

The rearrangement joins TRBV5-1 to TRBJ2-1, with TRBD2 matching 7 bases. CDR1 SGHRS and CDR2 YFSETQ come from the germline V gene. V was pared by 5 bases and J by 4 bases, with 12 bases of the junction left unmatched. CDR3 length: 16 residues. The CDR3 sequence: CASSSSGGGRYNEQFF. CDR3 DNA sequence: TGCGCCAGCAGTTCCTCCGGGGGAGGGCGTTACAATGAGCAGTTCTTC.

Comments on this clone: The sample holds other DNA sequences that translate to the same CDR3. This rearrangement joins TRBV9 to TRBJ2-3; the D is unclear. Germline V gene sequence: CDR1 SGDLS, CDR2 YYNGEE. The CDR3 is made up of 12 amino acids. V was shortened by 0 bases and J by 5 bases, with 4 bases between the two germline ends. Here the CDR3 DNA reads TGTGCCAGCAGCGTAGGCCTAGATACGCAGTATTTT. Its translation: CASSVGLDTQYF.

The chain combines TRBV7-9 with TRBJ2-1; 7 bases are a match to TRBD2. In germline, CDR1 is SEHNR, CDR2 FQNEAQ (reference sequence). This CDR3 is 15 amino acids long. The V segment lost 1 base and the J segment 4 bases; nucleotides outside the gene matches: 4. The CDR3 coding sequence is TGTGCCAGCAGCTTAGGGAGCGGGACGTACAATGAGCAGTTCTTC. Residues: CASSLGSGTYNEQFF.

The chain recombines TRBV18 with TRBJ1-1, with D possibly matching TRBD1 (6 bases). Germline V gene lookup returns CDR1 KGHSH and CDR2 LQKENI. The CDR3 extends over 13 amino acids. V was cut by 3 bases and J by 5 bases, with 10 bases left in between. In DNA, the CDR3 is TGTGCCAGCTCACCTTACAGGGAGACTGAAGCTTTCTTT. Translating it yields CASSPYRETEAFF.

This clone was observed a few times. This chain uses TRBV23-1 with TRBJ1-2; no clear D. TRBV23-1 is reported as an ORF; its role is uncertain. This CDR3 region has 16 residues. The V end lost 1 base, the J end lost 0 bases, and 12 bases lay between the germline ends. DNA of the CDR3: TGCGCCAGCAGTCAATATCCCAGGTCCCCTAACTATGGCTACACCTTC. Translation: CASSQYPRSPNYGYTF.

V gene TRBV27 combines with J gene TRBJ2-2; D not certain. V was clipped by 4 bases and J by 5 bases, with 17 bases between them. CDR3 length equals 16 residues. Germline values: CDR1 MNHEY, CDR2 SMNVEV (reference sequence). The CDR3 DNA reads TGTGCCAGCAGTTCCCCCCTTGGGCAGAAAACCGGGGAGCTGTTTTTT. Its protein product is CASSSPLGQKTGELFF.

In its sample, this clone was seen a few times. The V call is TRBV28, the J call TRBJ1-2, with TRBD1 as a possible D gene (6 bases). This CDR3 spans 12 amino acids. Germline values: CDR1 MDHEN, CDR2 SYDVKM. V was cut by 7 bases and J by 8 bases, with 14 bases left in between. The CDR3 here is CASNGGREGYTF. The CDR3 nucleotides read TGTGCCAGCAACGGGGGGCGCGAGGGCTACACCTTC.